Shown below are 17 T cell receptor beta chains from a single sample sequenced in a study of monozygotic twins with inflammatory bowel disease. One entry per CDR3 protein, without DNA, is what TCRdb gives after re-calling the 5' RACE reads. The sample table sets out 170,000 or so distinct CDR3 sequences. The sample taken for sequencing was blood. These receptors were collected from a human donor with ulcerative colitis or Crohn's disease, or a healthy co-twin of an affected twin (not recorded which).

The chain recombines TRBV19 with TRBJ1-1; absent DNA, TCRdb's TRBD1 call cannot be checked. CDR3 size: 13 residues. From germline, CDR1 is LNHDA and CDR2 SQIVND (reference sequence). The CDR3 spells CASMGTGYAEAFF.

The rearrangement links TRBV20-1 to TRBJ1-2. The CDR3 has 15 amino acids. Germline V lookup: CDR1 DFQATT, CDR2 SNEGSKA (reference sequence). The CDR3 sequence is CSASLGGGGLYGYTF.

CDR3 amino acids: CASSSPPGDTEAFF. The chain joins TRBV28 to TRBJ1-1; no DNA is available, so the TRBD1 call from TCRdb remains unchecked. The CDR3 has 14 amino acids. Per germline, CDR1 MDHEN and CDR2 SYDVKM.

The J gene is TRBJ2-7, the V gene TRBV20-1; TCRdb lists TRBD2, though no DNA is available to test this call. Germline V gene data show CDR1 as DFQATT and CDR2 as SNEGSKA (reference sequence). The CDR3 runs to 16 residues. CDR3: CSAPSMGLAGPREQYF.

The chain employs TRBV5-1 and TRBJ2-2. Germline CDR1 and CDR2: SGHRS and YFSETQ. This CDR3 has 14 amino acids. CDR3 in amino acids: CASTLKSSTGELFF.

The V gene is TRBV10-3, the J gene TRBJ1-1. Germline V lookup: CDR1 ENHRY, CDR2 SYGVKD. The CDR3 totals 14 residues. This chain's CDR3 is CAISDSDRNTEAFF.

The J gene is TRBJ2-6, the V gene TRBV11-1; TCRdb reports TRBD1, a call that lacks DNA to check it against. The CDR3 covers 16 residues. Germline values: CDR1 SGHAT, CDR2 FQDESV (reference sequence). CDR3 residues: CASSLGHLSGANVLTF.

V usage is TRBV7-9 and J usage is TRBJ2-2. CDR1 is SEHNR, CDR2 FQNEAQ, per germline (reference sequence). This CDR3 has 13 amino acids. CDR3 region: CASSQPATGELFF.

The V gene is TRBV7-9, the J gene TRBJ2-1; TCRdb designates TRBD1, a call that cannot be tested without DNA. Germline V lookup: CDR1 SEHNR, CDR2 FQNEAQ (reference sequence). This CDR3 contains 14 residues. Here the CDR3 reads CASSLMGPKSEQFF.

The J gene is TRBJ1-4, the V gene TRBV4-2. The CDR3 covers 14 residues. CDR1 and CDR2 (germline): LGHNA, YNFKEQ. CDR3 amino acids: CASSQTTLGEKLFF.

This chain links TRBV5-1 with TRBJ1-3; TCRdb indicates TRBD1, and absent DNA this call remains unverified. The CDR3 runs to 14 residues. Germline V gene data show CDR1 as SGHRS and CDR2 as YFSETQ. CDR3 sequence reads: CASSLTGLGNTIYF.

The CDR3: CSASVIGFNYGYTF. The chain couples TRBV20-1 to TRBJ1-2. The CDR3 length is 14 residues. Germline CDR1 and CDR2: DFQATT and SNEGSKA (reference sequence).

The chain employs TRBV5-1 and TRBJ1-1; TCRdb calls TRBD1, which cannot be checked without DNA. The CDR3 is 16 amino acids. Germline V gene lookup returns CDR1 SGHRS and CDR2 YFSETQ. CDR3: CASSPGAGGLNTEAFF.

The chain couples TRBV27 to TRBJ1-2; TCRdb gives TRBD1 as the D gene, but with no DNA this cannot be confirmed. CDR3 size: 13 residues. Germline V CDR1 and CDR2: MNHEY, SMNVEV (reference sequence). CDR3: CASSRWDEDGYTF.

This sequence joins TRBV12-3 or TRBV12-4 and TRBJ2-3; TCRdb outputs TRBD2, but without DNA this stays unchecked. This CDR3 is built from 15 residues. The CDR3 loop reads CASRVSGGPSDTQYF.

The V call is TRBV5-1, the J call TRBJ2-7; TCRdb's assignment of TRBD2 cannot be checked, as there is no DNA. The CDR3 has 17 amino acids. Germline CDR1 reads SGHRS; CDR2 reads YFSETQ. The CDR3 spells CASSLTPGLAGEVEQYF.

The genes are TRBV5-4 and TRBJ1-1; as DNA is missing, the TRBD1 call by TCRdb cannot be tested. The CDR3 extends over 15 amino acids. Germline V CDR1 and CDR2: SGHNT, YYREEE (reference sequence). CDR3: CASSPPPGKNTEAFF.